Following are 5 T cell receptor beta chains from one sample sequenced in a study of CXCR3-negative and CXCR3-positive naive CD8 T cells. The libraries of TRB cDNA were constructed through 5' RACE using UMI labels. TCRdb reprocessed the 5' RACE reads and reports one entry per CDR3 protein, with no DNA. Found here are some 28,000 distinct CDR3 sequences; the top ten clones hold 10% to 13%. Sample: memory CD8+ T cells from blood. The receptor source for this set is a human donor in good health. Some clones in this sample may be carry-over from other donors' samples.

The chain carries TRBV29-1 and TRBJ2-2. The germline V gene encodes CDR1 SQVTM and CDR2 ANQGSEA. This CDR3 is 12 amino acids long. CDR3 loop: CSVVQNTGELFF.

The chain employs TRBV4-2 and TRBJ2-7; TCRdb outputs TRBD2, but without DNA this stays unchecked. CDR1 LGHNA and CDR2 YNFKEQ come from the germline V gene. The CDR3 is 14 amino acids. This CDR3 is CASSSEAGGREQYF.

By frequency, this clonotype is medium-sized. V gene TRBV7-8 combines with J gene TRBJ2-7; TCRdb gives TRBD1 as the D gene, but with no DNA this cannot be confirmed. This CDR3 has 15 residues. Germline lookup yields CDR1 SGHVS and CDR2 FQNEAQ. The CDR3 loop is CASSSLGTGYYEQYF.

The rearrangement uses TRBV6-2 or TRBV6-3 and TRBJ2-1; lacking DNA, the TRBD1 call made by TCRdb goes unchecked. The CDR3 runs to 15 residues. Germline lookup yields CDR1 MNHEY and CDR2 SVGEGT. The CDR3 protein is CASRTGTGASGEQFF.

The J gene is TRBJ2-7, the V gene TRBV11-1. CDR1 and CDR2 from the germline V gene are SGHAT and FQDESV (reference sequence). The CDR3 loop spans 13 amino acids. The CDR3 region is CASSLYSSYEQYF.